This TCR beta chain was recorded in a study of CD8 T cells in ankylosing spondylitis. General study findings and limits: Disease-associated clonotypes exhibited CD8+ identity and were relatively infrequent in peripheral blood. Reports of some motif variants in reactive arthritis synovial fluid and blood predate this one.

As to this clonotype: Its antigen is not identified.

Germline loops: CDR1 DFQATT, CDR2 SNEGSKA (reference sequence). The CDR3 totals 14 residues. Trimming removed 5 bases from V and 6 bases from J; junction bases left unmatched: 7. With molecular barcodes, quantitative 5'-RACE was used to make the TCR beta libraries. TCRdb reprocessed the 5' RACE reads via MiXCR and lists one record per CDR3 protein. The sample consists of some 200,000 distinct CDR3 sequences, roughly 25% of them appearing once. The receptor comes from a male donor with ankylosing spondylitis or in good health (not recorded which). The gene calls are TRBV20-1 and TRBJ2-7; TRBD2 matches at 13 bases. The sample was blood, either unsorted or a sorted T cell fraction (not recorded which). The CDR3 loop reads CSAPSGLAGPEQYF. The CDR3 coding sequence is TGCAGTGCTCCCTCGGGACTAGCGGGACCCGAGCAGTACTTC.